The clone carrying this T cell receptor beta chain has more than one count but fewer than ten. The assay was immunoSEQ multiplex PCR, and TCRdb's table has in-frame clones only and misses some. Found here are 200,000 to 300,000 clones, around 81% of them singletons; the top ten hold around 0.68%. V was shortened by 6 bases and J by 8 bases, with 18 bases between the two germline ends. The CDR3 consists of 14 residues. CDR1 and CDR2 from the germline V gene are MNHEY and SVGAGI. This entry comes from a study of Tregs in tolerant kidney transplant recipients. The TCR sequence derives from a human donor in good health. Sequenced sample: CD4+ T cells from blood. V and J are TRBV6-5 and TRBJ2-3, with D tentatively TRBD2 (5 bases). CDR3: CASRISGNWGTQYF. The CDR3 DNA reads as TGTGCCAGCAGGATCTCGGGGAATTGGGGTACGCAGTATTTT.